The 4 T cell receptor beta chains below come from one sample, sequenced in a study of CD8+ T cells in alopecia areata. Regarding treatment: oral pan-JAK inhibitor, 5-10 mg twice daily. As the sequencing template, cDNA was produced by extracting RNA and reverse transcribing it. Method: immunoSEQ multiplex PCR; TCRdb's copy keeps in-frame clones and lacks some. This table has fewer than 250,000 clones, less than 50% appearing once. The specimen was CD4+ T cells sorted from blood, collected around week 37, from a patient treated with tofacitinib. The receptors stem from a human donor with alopecia areata.

The count of this clone is one. This chain connects TRBV30 to TRBJ2-3; D is possibly TRBD1 (6 bases). Germline V CDR1 and CDR2: GTSNPN, SVGIG (reference sequence). V lost 8 bases, J lost 5 bases, and 14 bases lay in between. There are 12 residues in the CDR3. The CDR3, as DNA: TGTGCCACCGGACAGCTGGGAGATACGCAGTATTTT. Encoded protein: CATGQLGDTQYF.

The rearrangement links TRBV16 to TRBJ1-5; maybe TRBD1 (6 bases). The CDR3 sequence is 14 residues long. V lost 0 bases, J lost 10 bases, and 13 bases lay in between. Germline-derived CDR1 and CDR2 are KGHSY and FQNENV. The CDR3 region is CASSQSPRGGPQHF. Here the CDR3 DNA reads TGTGCCAGCAGCCAATCCCCCAGGGGAGGACCCCAGCATTTT.

The chain employs TRBV30 and TRBJ2-7, with 10 bases that match TRBD1. This CDR3 contains 16 residues. The germline V gene encodes CDR1 GTSNPN and CDR2 SVGIG (reference sequence). Losses at the gene ends were 2 bases for V and 7 bases for J; bases not matched to a gene: 14. DNA for the CDR3: TGTGCCTGGAGTTTGGAGACAGGGGGCAAGATGAGTGAGCAGTACTTC. It codes for CAWSLETGGKMSEQYF.

Many counts were recorded for this clone. V gene TRBV7-2 combines with J gene TRBJ2-7; 7 nucleotides match TRBD1. Germline CDR1 reads SGHTA; CDR2 reads FQGNSA. There are 15 residues in the CDR3. J was trimmed by 2 bases and V by 6 bases; bases with no gene match: 10. Written as DNA, the CDR3 is TGTGCCAGCAGACTACGAAGGGACAGAACCTACGAGCAGTACTTC. Translated, it gives CASRLRRDRTYEQYF.